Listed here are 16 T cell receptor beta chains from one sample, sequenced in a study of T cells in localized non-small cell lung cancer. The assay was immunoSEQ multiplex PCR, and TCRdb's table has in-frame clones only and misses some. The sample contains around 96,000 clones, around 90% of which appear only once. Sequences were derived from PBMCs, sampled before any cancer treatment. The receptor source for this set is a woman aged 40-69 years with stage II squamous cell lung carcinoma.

CDR3 coding DNA: TGTGCCAGCAGCTTAAAGGAAAACTATGGCTACACCTTC. It encodes CASSLKENYGYTF. This rearrangement joins TRBV7-9 to TRBJ1-2; no firm D call. V was shortened by 2 bases and J by 2 bases, with 6 bases between the two germline ends. The germline V gene encodes CDR1 SEHNR and CDR2 FQNEAQ (reference sequence). CDR3 size: 13 residues.

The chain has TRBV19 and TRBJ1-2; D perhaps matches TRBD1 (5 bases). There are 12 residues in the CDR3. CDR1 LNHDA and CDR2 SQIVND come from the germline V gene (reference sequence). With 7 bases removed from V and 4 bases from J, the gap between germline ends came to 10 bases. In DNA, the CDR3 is TGTGCCAGTAAGATAGGGACCTATGGCTACACCTTC. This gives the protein CASKIGTYGYTF. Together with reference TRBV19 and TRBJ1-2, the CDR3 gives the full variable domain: DGGITQSPKYLFRKEGQNVTLSCEQNLNHDAMYWYRQDPGQGLRLIYYSQIVNDFQKGDIAEGYSVSREKKESFPLTVTSAQKNPTAFYLCASKIGTYGYTFGSGTRLTVV.

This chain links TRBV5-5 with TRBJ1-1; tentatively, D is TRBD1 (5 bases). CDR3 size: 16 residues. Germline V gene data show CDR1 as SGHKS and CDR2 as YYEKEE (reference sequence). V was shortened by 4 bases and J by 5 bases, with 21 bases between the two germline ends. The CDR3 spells CASSPNGAPSDTEAFF. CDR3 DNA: TGTGCCAGCAGCCCAAATGGGGCACCGTCCGATACTGAAGCTTTCTTT.

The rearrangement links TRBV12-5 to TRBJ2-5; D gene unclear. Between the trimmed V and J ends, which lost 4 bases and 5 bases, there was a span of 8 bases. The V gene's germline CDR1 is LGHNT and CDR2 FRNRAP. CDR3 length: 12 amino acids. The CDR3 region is CASGSDFETQYF. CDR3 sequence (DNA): TGTGCTAGTGGTTCAGACTTCGAGACCCAGTACTTC.

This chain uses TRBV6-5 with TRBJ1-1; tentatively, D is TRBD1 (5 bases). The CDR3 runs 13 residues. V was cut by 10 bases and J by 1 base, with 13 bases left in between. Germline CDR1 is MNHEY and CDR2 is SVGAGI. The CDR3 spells CATTSGANTEAFF. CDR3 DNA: TGTGCCACCACTTCCGGGGCGAACACTGAAGCTTTCTTT.

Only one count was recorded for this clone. The CDR3: CASSGTGDTEAFF. The CDR3 DNA follows: TGCGCCAGCAGCGGTACAGGGGACACTGAAGCTTTCTTT. The chain recombines TRBV5-1 with TRBJ1-1; the match to TRBD1 covers 7 bases. Germline values: CDR1 SGHRS, CDR2 YFSETQ. With 4 bases clipped from V and 3 bases from J, the junction kept 3 bases outside the gene matches. The CDR3 contains 13 residues.

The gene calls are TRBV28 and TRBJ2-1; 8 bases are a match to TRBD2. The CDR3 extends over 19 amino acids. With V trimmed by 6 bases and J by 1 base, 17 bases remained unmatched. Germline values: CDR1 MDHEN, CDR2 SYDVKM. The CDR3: CASRLKTLRTSLSYNEQFF. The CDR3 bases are TGTGCCAGCAGACTGAAGACTTTAAGGACTAGCTTGTCCTACAATGAGCAGTTCTTC.

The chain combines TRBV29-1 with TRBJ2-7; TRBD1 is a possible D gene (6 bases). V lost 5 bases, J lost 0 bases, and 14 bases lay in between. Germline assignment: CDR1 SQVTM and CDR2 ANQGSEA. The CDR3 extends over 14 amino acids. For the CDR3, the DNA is TGCAGCGTTCTCCCCCCAGGGGCCTCCTACGAGCAGTACTTC. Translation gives CSVLPPGASYEQYF.

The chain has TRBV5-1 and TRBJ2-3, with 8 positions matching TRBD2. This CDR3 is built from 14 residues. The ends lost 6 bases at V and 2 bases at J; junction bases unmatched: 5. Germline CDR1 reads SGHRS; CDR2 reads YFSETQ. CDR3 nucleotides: TGCGCCAGCACCTTTAGCGGGAACACAGATACGCAGTATTTT. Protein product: CASTFSGNTDTQYF. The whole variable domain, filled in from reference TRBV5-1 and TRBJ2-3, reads KAGVTQTPRYLIKTRGQQVTLSCSPISGHRSVSWYQQTPGQGLQFLFEYFSETQRNKGNFPGRFSGRQFSNSRSEMNVSTLELGDSALYLCASTFSGNTDTQYFGPGTRLTVL.

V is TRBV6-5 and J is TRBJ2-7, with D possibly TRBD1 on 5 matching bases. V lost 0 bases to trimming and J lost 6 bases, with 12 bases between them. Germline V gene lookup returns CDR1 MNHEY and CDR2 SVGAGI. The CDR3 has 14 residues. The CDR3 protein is CASSYSGHESEQYF. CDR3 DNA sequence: TGTGCCAGCAGTTACTCAGGACACGAGTCCGAGCAGTACTTC.

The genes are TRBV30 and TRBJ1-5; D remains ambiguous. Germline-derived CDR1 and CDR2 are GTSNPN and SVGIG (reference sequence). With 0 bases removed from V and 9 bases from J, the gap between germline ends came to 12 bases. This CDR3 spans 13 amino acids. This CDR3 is CAWSVGRGLPQHF. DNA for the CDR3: TGTGCCTGGAGTGTCGGTCGAGGCCTGCCCCAGCATTTT. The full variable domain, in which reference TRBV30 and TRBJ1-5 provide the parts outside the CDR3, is SQTIHQWPATLVQPVGSPLSLECTVEGTSNPNLYWYRQAAGRGLQLLFYSVGIGQISSEVPQNLSASRPQDRQFILSSKKLLLSDSGFYLCAWSVGRGLPQHFGDGTRLSIL.

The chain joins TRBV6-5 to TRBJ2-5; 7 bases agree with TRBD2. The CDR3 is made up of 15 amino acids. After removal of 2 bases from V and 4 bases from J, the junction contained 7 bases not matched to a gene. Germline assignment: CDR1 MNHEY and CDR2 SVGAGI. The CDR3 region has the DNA TGTGCCAGCAGTTACACACGCGGGAGAGGAGAGACCCAGTACTTC. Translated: CASSYTRGRGETQYF.

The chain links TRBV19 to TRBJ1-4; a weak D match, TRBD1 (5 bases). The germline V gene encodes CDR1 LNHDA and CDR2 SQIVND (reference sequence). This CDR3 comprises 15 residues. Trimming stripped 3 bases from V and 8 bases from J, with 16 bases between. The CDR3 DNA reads TGTGCCAGTAGTATTCGACGGGGGTCGCGGGAAAAACTGTTTTTT. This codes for CASSIRRGSREKLFF.

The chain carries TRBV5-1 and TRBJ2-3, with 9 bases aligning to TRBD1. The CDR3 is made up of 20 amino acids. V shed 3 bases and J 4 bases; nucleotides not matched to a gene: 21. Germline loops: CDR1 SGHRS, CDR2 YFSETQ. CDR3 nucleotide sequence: TGCGCCAGCAGCTCAATCAACAGGGGGCGGATCCCACAAGACGCAGATACGCAGTATTTT. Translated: CASSSINRGRIPQDADTQYF. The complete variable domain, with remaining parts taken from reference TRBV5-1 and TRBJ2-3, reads KAGVTQTPRYLIKTRGQQVTLSCSPISGHRSVSWYQQTPGQGLQFLFEYFSETQRNKGNFPGRFSGRQFSNSRSEMNVSTLELGDSALYLCASSSINRGRIPQDADTQYFGPGTRLTVL.

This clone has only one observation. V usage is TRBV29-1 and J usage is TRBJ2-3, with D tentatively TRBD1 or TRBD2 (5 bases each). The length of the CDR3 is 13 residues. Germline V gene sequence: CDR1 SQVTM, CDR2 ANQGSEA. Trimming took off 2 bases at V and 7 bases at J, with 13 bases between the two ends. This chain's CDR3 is CSVETGAGNTQYF. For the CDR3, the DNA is TGCAGCGTTGAAACCGGGGCAGGGAATACGCAGTATTTT.

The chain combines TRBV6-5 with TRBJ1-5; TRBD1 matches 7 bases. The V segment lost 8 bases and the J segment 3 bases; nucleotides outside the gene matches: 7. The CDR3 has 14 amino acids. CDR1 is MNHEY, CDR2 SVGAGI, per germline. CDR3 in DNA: TGTGCCAGCTCCTCAGGGGGAGTCAATCAGCCCCAGCATTTT. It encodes CASSSGGVNQPQHF.